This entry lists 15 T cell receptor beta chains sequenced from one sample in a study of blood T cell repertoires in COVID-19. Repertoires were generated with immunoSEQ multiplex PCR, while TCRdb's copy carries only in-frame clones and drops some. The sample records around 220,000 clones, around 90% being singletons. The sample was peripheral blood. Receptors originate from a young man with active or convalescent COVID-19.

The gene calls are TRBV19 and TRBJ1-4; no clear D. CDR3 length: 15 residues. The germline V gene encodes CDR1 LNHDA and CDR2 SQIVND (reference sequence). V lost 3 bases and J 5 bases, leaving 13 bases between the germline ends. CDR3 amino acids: CASSMNRNPNEKLFF. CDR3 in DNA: TGTGCCAGTAGTATGAACAGAAACCCAAATGAAAAACTGTTTTTT.

CDR3 in DNA: TGTGCCAGTAAGGTCGGGACAGCGAACACCGGGGAGCTGTTTTTT. This sequence encodes CASKVGTANTGELFF. The genes are TRBV19 and TRBJ2-2; 7 bases line up with TRBD1. The J segment lost 0 bases and the V segment lost 7 bases, leaving 5 bases of the junction unmatched. Per the germline V gene, CDR1 is LNHDA and CDR2 is SQIVND (reference sequence). The length of the CDR3 is 15 residues.

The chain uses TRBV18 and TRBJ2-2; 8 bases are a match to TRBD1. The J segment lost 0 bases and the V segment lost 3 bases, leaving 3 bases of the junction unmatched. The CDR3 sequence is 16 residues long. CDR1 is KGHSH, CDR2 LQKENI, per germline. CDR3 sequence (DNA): TGTGCCAGCTCACCGACGGACAGGGCGAACACCGGGGAGCTGTTTTTT. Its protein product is CASSPTDRANTGELFF.

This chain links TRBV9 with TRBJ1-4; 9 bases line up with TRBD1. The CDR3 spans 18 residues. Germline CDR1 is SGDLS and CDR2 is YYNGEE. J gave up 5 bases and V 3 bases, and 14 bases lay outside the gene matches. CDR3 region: CASSEGTGLIGRNEKLFF. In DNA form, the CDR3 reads TGTGCCAGCAGCGAGGGGACAGGGTTGATCGGTAGGAATGAAAAACTGTTTTTT. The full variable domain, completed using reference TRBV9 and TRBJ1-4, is DSGVTQTPKHLITATGQRVTLRCSPRSGDLSVYWYQQSLDQGLQFLIQYYNGEERAKGNILERFSAQQFPDLHSELNLSSLELGDSALYFCASSEGTGLIGRNEKLFFGSGTQLSVL.

The CDR3 DNA reads as TGCGCCAGCAGCCAAGGGCCCCCAGGGGGGAGCTCCTACGAGCAGTACTTC. It codes for CASSQGPPGGSSYEQYF. The V gene is TRBV4-1, the J gene TRBJ2-7; TRBD1 might be the D (7 bases). Germline CDR1 and CDR2: MGHRA and YSYEKL. The CDR3 sequence is 17 residues long. Trimming left V 1 base short and J 0 bases short, with 16 bases between.

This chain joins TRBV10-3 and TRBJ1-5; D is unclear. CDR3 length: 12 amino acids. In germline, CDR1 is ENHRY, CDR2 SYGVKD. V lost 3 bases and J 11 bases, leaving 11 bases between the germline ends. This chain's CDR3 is CAISDGHLTQHF. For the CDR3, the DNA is TGTGCCATCAGTGATGGGCATTTGACCCAGCATTTT.

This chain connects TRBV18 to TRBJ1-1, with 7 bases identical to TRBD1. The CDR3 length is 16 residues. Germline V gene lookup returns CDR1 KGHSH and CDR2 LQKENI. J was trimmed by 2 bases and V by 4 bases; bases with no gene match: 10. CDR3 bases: TGTGCCAGCTCACATCGGGACAGCGGCACCAACACTGAAGCTTTCTTT. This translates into CASSHRDSGTNTEAFF.

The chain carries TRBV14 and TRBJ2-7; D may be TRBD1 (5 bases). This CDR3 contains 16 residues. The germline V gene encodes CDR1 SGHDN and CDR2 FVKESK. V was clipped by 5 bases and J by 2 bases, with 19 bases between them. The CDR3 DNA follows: TGTGCCAGCAGCAATTCCCCGACAGAATATGCCTACGAGCAGTACTTC. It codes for CASSNSPTEYAYEQYF.

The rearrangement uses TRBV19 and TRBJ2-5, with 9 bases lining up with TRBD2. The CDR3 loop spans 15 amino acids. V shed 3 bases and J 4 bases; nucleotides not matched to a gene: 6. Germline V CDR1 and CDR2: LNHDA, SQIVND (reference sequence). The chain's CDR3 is CASSILAGVPETQYF. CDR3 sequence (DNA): TGTGCCAGTAGTATTTTAGCGGGAGTTCCAGAGACCCAGTACTTC. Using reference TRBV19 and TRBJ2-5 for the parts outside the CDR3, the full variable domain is DGGITQSPKYLFRKEGQNVTLSCEQNLNHDAMYWYRQDPGQGLRLIYYSQIVNDFQKGDIAEGYSVSREKKESFPLTVTSAQKNPTAFYLCASSILAGVPETQYFGPGTRLLVL.

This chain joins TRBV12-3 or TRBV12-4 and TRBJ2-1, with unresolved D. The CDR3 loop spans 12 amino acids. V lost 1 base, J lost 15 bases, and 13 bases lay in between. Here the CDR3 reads CASSLVAAPGFF. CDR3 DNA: TGTGCCAGCAGTTTAGTGGCGGCCCCCGGGTTCTTC.

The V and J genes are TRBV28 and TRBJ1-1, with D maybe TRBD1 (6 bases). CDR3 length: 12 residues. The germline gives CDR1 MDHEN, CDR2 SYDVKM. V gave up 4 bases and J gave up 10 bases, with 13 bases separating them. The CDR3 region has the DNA TGTGCCAGCAGTTCCTTACAGGGCCGAGCTTTCTTT. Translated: CASSSLQGRAFF.

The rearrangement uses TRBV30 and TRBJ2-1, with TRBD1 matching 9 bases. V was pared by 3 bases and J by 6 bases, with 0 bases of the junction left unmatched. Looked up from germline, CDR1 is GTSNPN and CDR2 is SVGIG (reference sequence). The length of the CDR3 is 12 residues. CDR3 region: CAWRQGANEQFF. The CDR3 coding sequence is TGTGCCTGGAGACAGGGGGCCAATGAGCAGTTCTTC.

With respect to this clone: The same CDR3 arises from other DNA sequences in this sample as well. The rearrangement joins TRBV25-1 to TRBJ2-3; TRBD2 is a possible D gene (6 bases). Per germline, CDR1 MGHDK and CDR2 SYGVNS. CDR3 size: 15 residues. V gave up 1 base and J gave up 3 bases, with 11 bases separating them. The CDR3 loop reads CASSESAGSTDTQYF. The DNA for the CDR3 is TGTGCCAGCAGTGAATCTGCGGGGTCGACAGATACGCAGTATTTT.

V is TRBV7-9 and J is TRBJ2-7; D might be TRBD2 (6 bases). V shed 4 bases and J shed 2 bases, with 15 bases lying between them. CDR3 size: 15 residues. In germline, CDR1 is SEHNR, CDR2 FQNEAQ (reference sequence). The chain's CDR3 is CASSSPGLTPYEQYF. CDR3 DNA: TGTGCCAGCAGCTCCCCGGGACTCACACCCTACGAGCAGTACTTC. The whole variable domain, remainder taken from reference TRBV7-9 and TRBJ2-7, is DTGVSQNPRHKITKRGQNVTFRCDPISEHNRLYWYRQTLGQGPEFLTYFQNEAQLEKSRLLSDRFSAERPKGSFSTLEIQRTEQGDSAMYLCASSSPGLTPYEQYFGPGTRLTVT.

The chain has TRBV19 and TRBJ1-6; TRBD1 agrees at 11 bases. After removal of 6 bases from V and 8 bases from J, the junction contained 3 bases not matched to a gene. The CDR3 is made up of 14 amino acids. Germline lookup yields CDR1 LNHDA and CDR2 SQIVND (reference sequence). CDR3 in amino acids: CASSGTGGYSPLHF. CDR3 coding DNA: TGTGCCAGTAGCGGGACAGGGGGTTATTCACCCCTCCACTTT.